This T cell receptor (beta chain) was identified during a study of cytomegalovirus exposure and HLA in healthy donors. The CDR3 contains 13 residues. The germline CDR1 and CDR2 sequences are LNHDA and SQIVND (reference sequence). Deletions cut 7 bases from V and 1 base from J, with 10 bases between. A multiplex PCR was run with 60 Vbeta primers and 13 Jbeta primers. Assay: immunoSEQ multiplex PCR; the TCRdb copy retains only in-frame clones and omits some. The sample yields about 140,000 clones, 80% seen once. The sequenced material came from PBMCs. This TCR was recovered from a male donor in good health and CMV-seronegative. The chain combines TRBV19 with TRBJ1-1; TRBD1 might be the D (6 bases). CDR3 bases: TGTGCCAGTAAGACGACAGGGAACACTGAAGCTTTCTTT. Translating gives CASKTTGNTEAFF.